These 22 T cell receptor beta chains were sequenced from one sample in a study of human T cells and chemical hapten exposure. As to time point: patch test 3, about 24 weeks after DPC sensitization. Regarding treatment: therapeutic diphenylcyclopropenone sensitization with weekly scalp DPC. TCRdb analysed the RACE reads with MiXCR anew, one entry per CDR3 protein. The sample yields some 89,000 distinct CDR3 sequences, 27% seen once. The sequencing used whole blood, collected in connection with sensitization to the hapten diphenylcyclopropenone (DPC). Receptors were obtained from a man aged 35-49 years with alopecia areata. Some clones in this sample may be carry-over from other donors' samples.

The CDR3 bases are TGTGCCAGCAGCGCCAGGGATCACACAGATACGCAGTATTTT. It specifies CASSARDHTDTQYF. This chain links TRBV11-2 with TRBJ2-3, with D tentatively TRBD1 (5 bases). Germline-derived CDR1 and CDR2 are SGHAT and FQNNGV. The V end was cut by 5 bases, the J end by 2 bases, with 11 bases between. This CDR3 has 14 amino acids.

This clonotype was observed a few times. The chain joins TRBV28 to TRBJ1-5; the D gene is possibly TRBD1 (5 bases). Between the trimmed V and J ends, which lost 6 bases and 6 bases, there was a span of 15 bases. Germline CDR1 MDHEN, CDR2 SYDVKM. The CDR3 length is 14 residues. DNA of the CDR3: TGTGCCAGCAGAATTACAGGCGCCACTCAGCCCCAGCATTTT. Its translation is CASRITGATQPQHF.

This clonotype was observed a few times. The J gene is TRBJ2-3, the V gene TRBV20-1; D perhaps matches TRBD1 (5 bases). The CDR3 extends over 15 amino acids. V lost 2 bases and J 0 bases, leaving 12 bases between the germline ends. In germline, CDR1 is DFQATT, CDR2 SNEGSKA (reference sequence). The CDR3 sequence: CSARRGKWSTDTQYF. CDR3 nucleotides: TGCAGTGCTAGAAGGGGAAAATGGAGCACAGATACGCAGTATTTT.

The CDR3 DNA reads TGTGCCAGCTCACCACGTAGTTCGGGGGCCAGCTCCTACGAGCAGTACTTC. It specifies CASSPRSSGASSYEQYF. The V call is TRBV18, the J call TRBJ2-7; either TRBD1 or TRBD2 may supply D (6 bases each). Germline CDR1 reads KGHSH; CDR2 reads LQKENI. V lost 1 base and J lost 0, with 16 bases in between. The CDR3 runs 17 residues.

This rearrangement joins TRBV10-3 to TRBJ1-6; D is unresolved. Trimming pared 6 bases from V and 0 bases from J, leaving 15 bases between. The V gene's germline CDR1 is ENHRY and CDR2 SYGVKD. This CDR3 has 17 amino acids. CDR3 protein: CAIRNPTASSYNSPLHF. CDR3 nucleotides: TGTGCCATCAGGAACCCGACGGCAAGCTCCTATAATTCACCCCTCCACTTT.

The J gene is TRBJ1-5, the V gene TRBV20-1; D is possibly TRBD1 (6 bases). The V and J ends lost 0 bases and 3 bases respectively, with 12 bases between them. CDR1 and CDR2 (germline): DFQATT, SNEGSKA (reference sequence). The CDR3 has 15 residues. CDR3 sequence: CSARDLWDTNQPQHF. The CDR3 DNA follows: TGCAGTGCTAGAGATCTGTGGGACACCAATCAGCCCCAGCATTTT.

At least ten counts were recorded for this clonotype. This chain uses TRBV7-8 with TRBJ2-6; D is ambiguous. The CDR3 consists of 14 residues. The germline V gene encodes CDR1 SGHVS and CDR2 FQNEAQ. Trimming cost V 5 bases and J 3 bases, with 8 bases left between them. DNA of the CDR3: TGTGCCAGCAGCACACCATTTGGGGCCAACGTCCTGACTTTC. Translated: CASSTPFGANVLTF.

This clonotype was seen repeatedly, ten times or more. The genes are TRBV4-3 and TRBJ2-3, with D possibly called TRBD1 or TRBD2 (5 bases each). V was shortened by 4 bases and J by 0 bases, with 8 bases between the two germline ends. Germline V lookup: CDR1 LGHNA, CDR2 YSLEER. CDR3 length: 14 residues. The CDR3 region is CASSRDVSTDTQYF. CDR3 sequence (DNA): TGCGCCAGCAGCCGGGACGTCAGCACAGATACGCAGTATTTT.

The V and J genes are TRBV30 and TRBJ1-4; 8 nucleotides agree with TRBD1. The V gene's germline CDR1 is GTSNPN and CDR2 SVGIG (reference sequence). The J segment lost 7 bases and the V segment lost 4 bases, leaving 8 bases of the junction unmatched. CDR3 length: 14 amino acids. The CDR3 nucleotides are TGTGCCTGGACCAGGACAGGGAGGTTTGAAAAACTGTTTTTT. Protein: CAWTRTGRFEKLFF.

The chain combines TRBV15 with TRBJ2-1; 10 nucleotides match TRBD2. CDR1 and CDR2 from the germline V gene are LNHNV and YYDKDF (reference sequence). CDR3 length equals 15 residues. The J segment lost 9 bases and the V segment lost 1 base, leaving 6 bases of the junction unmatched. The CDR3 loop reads CATSRVASGSTEQFF. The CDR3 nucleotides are TGTGCCACCAGCAGAGTCGCTAGCGGGAGTACTGAGCAGTTCTTC.

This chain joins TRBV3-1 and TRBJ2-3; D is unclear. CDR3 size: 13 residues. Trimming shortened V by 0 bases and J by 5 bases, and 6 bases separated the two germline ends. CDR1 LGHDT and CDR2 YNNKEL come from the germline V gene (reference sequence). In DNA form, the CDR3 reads TGTGCCAGCAGCCAAGATCGAGGAGATACGCAGTATTTT. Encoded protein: CASSQDRGDTQYF.

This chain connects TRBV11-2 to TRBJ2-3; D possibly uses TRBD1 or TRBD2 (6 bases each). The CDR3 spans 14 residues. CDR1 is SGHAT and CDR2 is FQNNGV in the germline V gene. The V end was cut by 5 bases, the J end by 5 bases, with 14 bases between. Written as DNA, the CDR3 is TGTGCCAGCAGCGCATGGGGGGCCGGAGATACGCAGTATTTT. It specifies CASSAWGAGDTQYF.

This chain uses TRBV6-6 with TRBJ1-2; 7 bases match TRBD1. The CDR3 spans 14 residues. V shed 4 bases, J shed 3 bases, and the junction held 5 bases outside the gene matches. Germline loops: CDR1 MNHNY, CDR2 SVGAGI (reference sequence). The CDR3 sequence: CASSSTGSDYGYTF. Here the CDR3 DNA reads TGTGCCAGCAGTTCGACAGGGAGCGACTATGGCTACACCTTC.

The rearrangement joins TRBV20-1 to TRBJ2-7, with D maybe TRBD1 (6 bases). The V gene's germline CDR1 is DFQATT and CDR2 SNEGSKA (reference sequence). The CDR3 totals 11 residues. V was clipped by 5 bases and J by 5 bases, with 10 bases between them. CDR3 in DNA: TGCAGTGCTTCTACAGGGAACGAGCAGTACTTC. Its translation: CSASTGNEQYF.

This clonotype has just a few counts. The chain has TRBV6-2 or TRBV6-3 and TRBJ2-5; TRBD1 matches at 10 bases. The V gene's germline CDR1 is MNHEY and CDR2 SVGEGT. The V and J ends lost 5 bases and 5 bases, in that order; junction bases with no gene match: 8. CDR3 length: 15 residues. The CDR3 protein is CASSNRQGATETQYF. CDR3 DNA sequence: TGTGCCAGCAGTAATCGACAGGGGGCAACGGAGACCCAGTACTTC.

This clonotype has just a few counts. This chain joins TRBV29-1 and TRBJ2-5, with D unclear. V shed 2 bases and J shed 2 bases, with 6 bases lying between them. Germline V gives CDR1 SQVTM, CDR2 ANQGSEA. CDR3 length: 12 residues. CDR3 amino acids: CSVEKEQETQYF. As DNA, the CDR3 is TGCAGCGTTGAAAAAGAGCAAGAGACCCAGTACTTC.

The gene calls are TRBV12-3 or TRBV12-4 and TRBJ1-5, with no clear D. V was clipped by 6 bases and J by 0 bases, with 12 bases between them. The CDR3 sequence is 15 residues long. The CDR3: CASSQDFHSNQPQHF. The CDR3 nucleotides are TGTGCCAGCAGCCAAGACTTCCATAGCAATCAGCCCCAGCATTTT.

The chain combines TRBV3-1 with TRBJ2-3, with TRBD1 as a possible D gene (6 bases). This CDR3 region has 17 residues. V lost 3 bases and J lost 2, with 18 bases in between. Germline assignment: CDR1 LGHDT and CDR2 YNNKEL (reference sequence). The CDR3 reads CASSQRSTGWTTDTQYF. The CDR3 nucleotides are TGTGCCAGCAGCCAGAGGTCTACAGGGTGGACCACAGATACGCAGTATTTT.

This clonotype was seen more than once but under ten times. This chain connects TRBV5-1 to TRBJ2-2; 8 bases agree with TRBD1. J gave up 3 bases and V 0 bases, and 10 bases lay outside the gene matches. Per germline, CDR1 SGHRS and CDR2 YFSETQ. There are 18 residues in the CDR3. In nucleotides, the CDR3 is TGCGCCAGCAGCTTGGGGGACAGGACCACCCGGGACACCGGGGAGCTGTTTTTT. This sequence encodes CASSLGDRTTRDTGELFF.

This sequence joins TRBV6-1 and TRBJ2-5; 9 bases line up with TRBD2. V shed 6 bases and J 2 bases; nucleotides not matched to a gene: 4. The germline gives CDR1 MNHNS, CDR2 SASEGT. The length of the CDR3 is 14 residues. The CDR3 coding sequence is TGTGCCAGCAGGAGCGGGGGGCCACAAGAGACCCAGTACTTC. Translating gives CASRSGGPQETQYF.

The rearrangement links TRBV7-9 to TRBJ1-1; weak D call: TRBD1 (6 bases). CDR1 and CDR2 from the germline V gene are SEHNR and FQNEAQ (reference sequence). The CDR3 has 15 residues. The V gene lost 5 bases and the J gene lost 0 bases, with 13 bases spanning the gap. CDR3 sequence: CASSPRDNMNTEAFF. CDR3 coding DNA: TGTGCCAGCAGCCCCCGGGACAACATGAACACTGAAGCTTTCTTT. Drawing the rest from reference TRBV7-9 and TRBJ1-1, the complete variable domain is DTGVSQNPRHKITKRGQNVTFRCDPISEHNRLYWYRQTLGQGPEFLTYFQNEAQLEKSRLLSDRFSAERPKGSFSTLEIQRTEQGDSAMYLCASSPRDNMNTEAFFGQGTRLTVV.

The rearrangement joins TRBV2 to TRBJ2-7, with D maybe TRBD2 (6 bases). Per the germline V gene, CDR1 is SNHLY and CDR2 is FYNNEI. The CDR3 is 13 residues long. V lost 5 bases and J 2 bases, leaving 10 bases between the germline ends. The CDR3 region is CASSKGLTYEQYF. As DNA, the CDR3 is TGTGCCAGCAGTAAGGGACTGACCTACGAGCAGTACTTC.